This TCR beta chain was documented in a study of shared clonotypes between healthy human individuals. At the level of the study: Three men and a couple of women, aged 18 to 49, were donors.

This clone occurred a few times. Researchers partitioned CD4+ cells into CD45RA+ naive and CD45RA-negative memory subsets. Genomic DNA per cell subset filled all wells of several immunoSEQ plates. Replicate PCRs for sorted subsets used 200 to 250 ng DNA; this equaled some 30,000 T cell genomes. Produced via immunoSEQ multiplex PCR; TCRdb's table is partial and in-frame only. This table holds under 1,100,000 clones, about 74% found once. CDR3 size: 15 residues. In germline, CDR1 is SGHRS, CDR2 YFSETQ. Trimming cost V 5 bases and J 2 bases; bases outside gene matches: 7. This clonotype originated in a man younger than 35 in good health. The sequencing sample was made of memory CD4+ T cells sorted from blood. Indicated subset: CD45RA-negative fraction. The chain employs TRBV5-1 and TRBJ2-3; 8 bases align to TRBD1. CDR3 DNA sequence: TGCGCCAGCAGAGACAGGGGCCTTCCCACAGATACGCAGTATTTT. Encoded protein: CASRDRGLPTDTQYF.